Shown below are 9 T cell receptor beta chains from a single sample sequenced in a study of T and B cells in COVID-19 patients (dated by TCRdb to the early 2020s). Sequencer: Illumina MiSeq. Multiplex PCR with BIOMED2 TRB-A/B primer pools was used to amplify the TRB rearrangements. Starting from the raw public reads, TCRdb applied fastp trimming at Q25, assembled clones with MiXCR and retained in-frame beta chains. Rows with one shared CDR3 protein collapse into an entry with the most common genes and DNA. This sample is represented by about 21,000 distinct CDR3 sequences; over 25% of them were singletons. The top ten constitute 2% to 2.5% of the sample. Genomic DNA extracted from blood was used in amounts of about 220-550 ng for amplification of TRB repertoires. Sequenced material: blood. These TCRs come from a human donor who had recovered from COVID-19.

The V call is TRBV27, the J call TRBJ1-1, with 11 bases fitting TRBD1. The germline V gene has CDR1 MNHEY and CDR2 SMNVEV (reference sequence). V trimming: 6 bases; J trimming: 2 bases; junction bases outside the gene matches: 11. CDR3 length equals 17 residues. This chain's CDR3 is CASSHGQGAKGNTEAFF. In DNA, the CDR3 is TGTGCCAGCAGCCACGGACAGGGGGCGAAGGGTAACACTGAAGCTTTCTTT.

The chain has TRBV11-1 and TRBJ1-6; tentatively, D is TRBD1 (6 bases). Germline lookup yields CDR1 SGHAT and CDR2 FQDESV (reference sequence). This CDR3 region has 15 residues. V dropped 6 bases and J dropped 7 bases, with 16 bases sitting between them. The CDR3 DNA is TGTGCCAGCAGTGAACAGGGAAGTGTGAATTCACCCCTCCACTTT. It translates to CASSEQGSVNSPLHF.

The chain employs TRBV5-4 and TRBJ1-2; no clear D gene. V was trimmed by 3 bases and J by 5 bases, leaving 11 bases between them. This CDR3 is 13 amino acids long. The germline CDR1 and CDR2 sequences are SGHNT and YYREEE (reference sequence). CDR3 sequence (DNA): TGTGCCAGCAGCTCCCTAGGGAGGTATGGCTACACCTTC. Residues: CASSSLGRYGYTF.

V usage is TRBV19 and J usage is TRBJ1-5; D possibly corresponds to TRBD1 (5 bases). CDR1 and CDR2 (germline): LNHDA, SQIVND (reference sequence). Trimming took off 3 bases at V and 4 bases at J, with 16 bases between the two ends. This CDR3 comprises 16 residues. CDR3 sequence reads: CASSMRPRGVNQPQHF. In DNA, the CDR3 is TGTGCCAGTAGTATGAGGCCCCGGGGGGTGAATCAGCCCCAGCATTTT.

This clonotype was observed a few times. J is TRBJ1-1 and V is TRBV27; D unclear. The CDR3 consists of 14 residues. V gave up 9 bases and J gave up 0 bases, with 14 bases separating them. CDR1 is MNHEY and CDR2 is SMNVEV in the germline V gene (reference sequence). Here the CDR3 reads CASKELYLNTEAFF. The CDR3 coding sequence is TGTGCCAGTAAGGAACTCTACCTGAACACTGAAGCTTTCTTT.

J is TRBJ2-1 and V is TRBV27, with a possible D match to TRBD2 (6 bases). This CDR3 comprises 14 residues. The germline gives CDR1 MNHEY, CDR2 SMNVEV (reference sequence). The ends were cut back, 6 bases at V and 10 bases at J, with 19 bases in the middle. The CDR3 loop reads CASSPGLSSYEQFF. The CDR3 DNA is TGTGCCAGCAGCCCGGGACTTAGCTCCTACGAGCAGTTCTTC.

The rearrangement uses TRBV10-3 and TRBJ2-3, with 11 bases identical to TRBD2. Germline lookup yields CDR1 ENHRY and CDR2 SYGVKD. Trimming at V came to 6 bases and at J to 6 bases, leaving 11 bases not matched to a gene. The length of the CDR3 is 16 residues. The CDR3 reads CAIRTKTSGEEDTQYF. The CDR3 DNA follows: TGTGCCATCAGAACTAAGACTAGCGGGGAGGAGGATACGCAGTATTTT.

This clonotype was seen a handful of times. The V gene is TRBV10-3, the J gene TRBJ1-4; 7 positions match TRBD1. This CDR3 spans 14 amino acids. Germline V gene sequence: CDR1 ENHRY, CDR2 SYGVKD. The V segment lost 8 bases and the J segment 0 bases; nucleotides outside the gene matches: 3. CDR3 sequence (DNA): TGTGCCATCGGGGACAGTACAACTAATGAAAAACTGTTTTTT. Amino acid sequence: CAIGDSTTNEKLFF.

This clonotype has at least ten counts. The chain couples TRBV19 to TRBJ1-5; 8 bases map to TRBD1. The CDR3 spans 15 residues. With 3 bases clipped from V and 5 bases from J, the junction kept 6 bases outside the gene matches. Germline lookup yields CDR1 LNHDA and CDR2 SQIVND (reference sequence). CDR3 in amino acids: CASSIRDRIDQPQHF. For the CDR3, the DNA is TGTGCCAGTAGTATCCGGGACAGGATCGATCAGCCCCAGCATTTT.